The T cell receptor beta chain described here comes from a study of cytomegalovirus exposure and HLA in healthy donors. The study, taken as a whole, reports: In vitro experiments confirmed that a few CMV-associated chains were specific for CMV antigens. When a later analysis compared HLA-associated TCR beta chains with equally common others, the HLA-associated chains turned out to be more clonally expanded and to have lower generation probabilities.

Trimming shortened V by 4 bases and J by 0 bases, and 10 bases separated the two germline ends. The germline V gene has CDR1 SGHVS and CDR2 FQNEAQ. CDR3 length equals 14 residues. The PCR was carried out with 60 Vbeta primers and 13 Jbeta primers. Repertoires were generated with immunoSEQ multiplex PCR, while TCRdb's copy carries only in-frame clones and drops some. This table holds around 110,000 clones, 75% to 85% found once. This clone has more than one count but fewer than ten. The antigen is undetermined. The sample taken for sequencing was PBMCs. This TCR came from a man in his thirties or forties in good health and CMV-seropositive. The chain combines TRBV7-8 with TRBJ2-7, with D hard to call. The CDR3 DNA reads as TGTGCCAGCAGCTCCTCGCTGAGCTCCTACGAGCAGTACTTC. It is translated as CASSSSLSSYEQYF.